Sequencing of this T cell receptor (beta chain) was carried out in a study of T cell responses to AZD1222 COVID-19 vaccine. About this clone: Its specificity is not known.

Study-wide points: With dominance at 160-218 and 743-854, vaccine-associated CD4 TCRs spanned spike.

Method: immunoSEQ multiplex PCR; TCRdb's copy keeps in-frame clones and lacks some. The table lists about 120,000 clones, approximately 84% of them singletons. The length of the CDR3 is 12 residues. Germline CDR1 reads SGHTA; CDR2 reads FQGNSA. V lost 5 bases and J lost 7, with 11 bases in between. The clonotype comes from an adult in good health. Specimen: peripheral blood, collected on day 0 of AZD1222 vaccination. The rearrangement joins TRBV7-2 to TRBJ1-1; D is possibly TRBD1 (5 bases). CDR3 bases: TGTGCCAGCAGCCCGGGACGCGTTGAAGCTTTCTTT. Translated: CASSPGRVEAFF.